This TCR beta chain comes out of a study of T cell changes during pregnancy in multiple sclerosis. The protocol was immunoSEQ multiplex PCR, while the TCRdb copy is restricted to in-frame clones and leaves out a portion. This sample has around 47,000 clones, with 94% found just once. The CDR3 contains 15 residues. V trimming: 5 bases; J trimming: 4 bases; junction bases outside the gene matches: 5. Germline assignment: CDR1 SGHTA and CDR2 FQGTGA. This specimen consisted of CD8+ T cells from peripheral blood mononuclear cells, obtained in the first trimester of pregnancy. The chain joins TRBV7-3 to TRBJ2-1, with 10 bases aligning to TRBD2. The clonotype comes from a female donor with multiple sclerosis, enrolled in a pregnancy study. DNA of the CDR3: TGTGCCAGCAGCCTAGCGGGGGTTTCTTACAATGAGCAGTTCTTC. This sequence encodes CASSLAGVSYNEQFF.